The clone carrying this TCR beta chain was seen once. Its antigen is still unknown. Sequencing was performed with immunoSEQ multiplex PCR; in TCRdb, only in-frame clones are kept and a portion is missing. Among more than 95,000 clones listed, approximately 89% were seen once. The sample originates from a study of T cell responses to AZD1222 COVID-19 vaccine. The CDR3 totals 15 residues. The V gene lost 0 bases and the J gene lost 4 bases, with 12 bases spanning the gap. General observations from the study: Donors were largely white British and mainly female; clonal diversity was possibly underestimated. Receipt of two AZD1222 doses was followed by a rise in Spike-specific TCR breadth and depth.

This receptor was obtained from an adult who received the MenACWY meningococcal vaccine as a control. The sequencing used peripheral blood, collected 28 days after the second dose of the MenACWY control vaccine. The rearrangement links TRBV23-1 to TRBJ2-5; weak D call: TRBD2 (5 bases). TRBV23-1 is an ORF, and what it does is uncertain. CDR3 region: CASSQSPGMGETQYF. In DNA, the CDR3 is TGCGCCAGCAGTCAATCTCCGGGGATGGGAGAGACCCAGTACTTC.